The T cell receptor (beta chain) under discussion was sequenced for a study of a mutant IDH1 vaccine in newly diagnosed glioma. Concerning this clone: Its antigen is not known.

Data came from immunoSEQ multiplex PCR; TCRdb stores just in-frame clones and leaves some out. The sample includes approximately 26,000 clones, roughly 84% seen only once; the top ten take approximately 7.7%. The time point denotes: week 5, during vaccination. It was 300 ug of mutant IDH1 20-mer peptide that made up each vaccine dose, given with topical imiquimod. Sequenced here: PBMCs, sampled from a glioma patient whose treatment included an IDH1 peptide vaccine. The sequence was collected from a man aged 35 to 55 with glioma. Some clones in this sample may be carry-over from other donors' samples.

The CDR3 region has the DNA TGTGCCAGCTCACCAGCAGCGAGGGGAATCGGGGAGCTGTTTTTT. Translated: CASSPAARGIGELFF. V is TRBV18 and J is TRBJ2-2; either TRBD1 or TRBD2 may supply D (5 bases each). V lost 2 bases to trimming and J lost 7 bases, with 14 bases between them. Germline CDR1 reads KGHSH; CDR2 reads LQKENI. The CDR3 has 15 residues.